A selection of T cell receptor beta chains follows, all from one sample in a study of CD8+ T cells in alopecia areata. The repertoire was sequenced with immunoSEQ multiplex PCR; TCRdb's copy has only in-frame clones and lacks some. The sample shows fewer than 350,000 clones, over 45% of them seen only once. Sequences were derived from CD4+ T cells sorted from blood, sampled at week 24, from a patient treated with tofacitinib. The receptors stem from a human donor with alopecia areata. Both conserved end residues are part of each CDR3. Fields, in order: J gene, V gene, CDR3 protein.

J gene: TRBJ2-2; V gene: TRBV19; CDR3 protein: CASSRGQGAGTGELFF
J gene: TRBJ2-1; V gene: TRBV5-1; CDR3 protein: CASTLGRGMVNEQFF
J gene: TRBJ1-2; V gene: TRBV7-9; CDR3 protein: CASSLGHTGVNYGYTF
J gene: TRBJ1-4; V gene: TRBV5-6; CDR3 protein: CASSLNQAGKLFF
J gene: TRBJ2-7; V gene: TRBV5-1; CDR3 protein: CASSLEGGGNEQYF
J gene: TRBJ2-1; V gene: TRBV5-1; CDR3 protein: CASSPGAGPNEQFF
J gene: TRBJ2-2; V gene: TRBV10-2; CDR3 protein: CASSDWVTGELFF
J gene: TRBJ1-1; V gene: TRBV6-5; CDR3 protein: CASSRDTNTEAFF
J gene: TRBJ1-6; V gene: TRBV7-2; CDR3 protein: CASSSGLPGSYNSPLHF
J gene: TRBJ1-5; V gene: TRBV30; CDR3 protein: CAWSWTGSNQPQHF
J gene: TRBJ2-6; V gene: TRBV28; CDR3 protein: CASRRSRSGANVLTF
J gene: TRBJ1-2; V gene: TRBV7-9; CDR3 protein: CASSLEQRRVSGYTF
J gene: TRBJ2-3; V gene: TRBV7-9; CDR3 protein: CASSPGQGGDTQYF
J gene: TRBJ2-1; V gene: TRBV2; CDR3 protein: CASSVGQGIYNEQFF
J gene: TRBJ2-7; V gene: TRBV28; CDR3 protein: CASRTDSYEQYF
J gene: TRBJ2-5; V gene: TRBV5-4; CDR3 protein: CASRTGGGGGLQETQYF
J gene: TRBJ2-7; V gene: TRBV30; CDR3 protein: CAQGELEQYF
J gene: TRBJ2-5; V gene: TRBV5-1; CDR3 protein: CASSLAVGDGTQYF
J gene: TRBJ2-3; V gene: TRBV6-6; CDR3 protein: CASSYPTAGSTDTQYF
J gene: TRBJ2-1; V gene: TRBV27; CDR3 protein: CASSPSDRGPEQFF
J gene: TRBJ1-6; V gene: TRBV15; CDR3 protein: CATSVVRGQNSPLHF
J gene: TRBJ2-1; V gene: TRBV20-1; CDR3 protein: CSAEILDEQFF
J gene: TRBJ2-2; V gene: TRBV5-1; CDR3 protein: CASKSGTGELFF
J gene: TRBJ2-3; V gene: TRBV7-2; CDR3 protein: CASSLGTRDTQYF
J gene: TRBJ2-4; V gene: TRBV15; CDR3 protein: CATSRATSRLAKNIQYF
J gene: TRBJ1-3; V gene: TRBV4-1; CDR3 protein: CASSQGHGRNTIYF
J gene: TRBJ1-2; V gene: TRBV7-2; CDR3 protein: CASSLKTGGNYGYTF
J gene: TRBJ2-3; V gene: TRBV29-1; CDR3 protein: CSVEERGLGDTQYF
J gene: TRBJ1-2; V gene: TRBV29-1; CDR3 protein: CSAYRGNYGYTF
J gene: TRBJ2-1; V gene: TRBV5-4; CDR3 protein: CASRLASNEQFF
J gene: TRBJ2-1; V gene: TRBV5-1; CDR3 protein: CASSLNGNPLGNEQFF
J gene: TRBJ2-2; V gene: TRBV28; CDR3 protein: CATDENTGELFF
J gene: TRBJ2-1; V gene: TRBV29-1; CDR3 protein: CSVGDRNNEQFF
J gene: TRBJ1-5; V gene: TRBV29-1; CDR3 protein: CSVLTGFNQPQHF
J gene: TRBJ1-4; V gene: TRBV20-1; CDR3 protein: CSGGTNEKLFF
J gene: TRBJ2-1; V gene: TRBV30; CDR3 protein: CAWSVGGPSHEQFF
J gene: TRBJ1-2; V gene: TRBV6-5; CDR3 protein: CASSYSGKDYGYTF
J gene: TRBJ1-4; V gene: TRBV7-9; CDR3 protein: CASSPGSSTNEKLFF
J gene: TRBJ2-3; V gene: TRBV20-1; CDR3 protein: CSAREGFDYF
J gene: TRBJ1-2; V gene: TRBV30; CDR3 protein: CAWSARLRNYGYTF
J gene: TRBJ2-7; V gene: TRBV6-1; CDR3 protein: CATGRDGPSYEQYF
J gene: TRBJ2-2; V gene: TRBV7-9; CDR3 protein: CASSYSQGTGGELFF
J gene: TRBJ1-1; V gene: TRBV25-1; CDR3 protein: CASSETSLRGNTEAFF
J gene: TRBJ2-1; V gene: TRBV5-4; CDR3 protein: CASSEAGTRSNEQFF
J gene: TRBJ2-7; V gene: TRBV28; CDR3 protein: CASRRQGPSYEQYF
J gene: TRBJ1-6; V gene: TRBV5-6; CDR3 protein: CASSSLDRGGSPLHF
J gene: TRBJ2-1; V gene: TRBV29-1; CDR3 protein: CSVVAYHGTPRGGEQFF
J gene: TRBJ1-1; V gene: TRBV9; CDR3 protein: CASSPWGRPNTEAFF